Sequencing of this T cell receptor beta chain was carried out in a study of blood T cell repertoires in COVID-19. Profiling relied on immunoSEQ multiplex PCR, and the TCRdb table lists in-frame clones only, not all of them. Of a few hundred thousand clones detected, 87% appear once; the ten largest clones hold more than 2%. The germline V gene has CDR1 SGHRS and CDR2 YFSETQ. V lost 4 bases to trimming and J lost 7 bases, with 11 bases between them. There are 13 residues in the CDR3. This clone was recorded only once. The source of this sequence is a young man with active or convalescent COVID-19. Sequenced sample: peripheral blood. The rearrangement links TRBV5-1 to TRBJ2-2, with TRBD2 as a possible D gene (6 bases). The CDR3 loop is CASSPIADGELFF. The CDR3, as DNA: TGCGCCAGCAGCCCGATAGCGGACGGGGAGCTGTTTTTT.